A single sample is the source of the 16 T cell receptor beta chains below, sequenced in a study of cytomegalovirus exposure and HLA in healthy donors. The PCR had 60 Vbeta and 13 Jbeta primers. Sequencing was performed with immunoSEQ multiplex PCR; in TCRdb, only in-frame clones are kept and a portion is missing. In the table there are tens of thousands of clones, 78% of which are singletons. The sequencing sample was made of PBMCs. These receptors were obtained from a male donor in good health and CMV-seropositive.

The chain uses TRBV27 and TRBJ1-5; the D gene is possibly TRBD1 (6 bases). From germline, CDR1 is MNHEY and CDR2 SMNVEV (reference sequence). V lost 6 bases and J lost 0, with 9 bases in between. The CDR3 runs 14 residues. The CDR3 region is CASSSRGSNQPQHF. The CDR3 region has the DNA TGTGCCAGCAGCAGCAGGGGTAGCAATCAGCCCCAGCATTTT.

This chain connects TRBV27 to TRBJ2-7; the D gene is possibly TRBD2 (6 bases). CDR3 size: 15 residues. Germline CDR1 is MNHEY and CDR2 is SMNVEV (reference sequence). Trimming cost V 4 bases and J 2 bases, with 15 bases left between them. For the CDR3, the DNA is TGTGCCAGCAGTTCCGAGCGGGTTATACCCTACGAGCAGTACTTC. Protein sequence: CASSSERVIPYEQYF.

The genes are TRBV27 and TRBJ1-1; D is undetermined. Germline V gene data show CDR1 as MNHEY and CDR2 as SMNVEV (reference sequence). V lost 6 bases and J lost 1, with 9 bases in between. This CDR3 has 13 amino acids. Written as DNA, the CDR3 is TGTGCCAGCAGGCGTATCTCGAACACTGAAGCTTTCTTT. The encoded protein is CASRRISNTEAFF.

The sample holds a few counts of this clone. The CDR3 spells CASSTGHTYEQYF. The CDR3, as DNA: TGTGCCAGTAGTACCGGACATACCTACGAGCAGTACTTC. The V and J genes are TRBV19 and TRBJ2-7, with D perhaps TRBD1 (5 bases). The V gene's germline CDR1 is LNHDA and CDR2 SQIVND (reference sequence). The length of the CDR3 is 13 residues. V was pared by 4 bases and J by 2 bases, with 9 bases between.

This clone was picked up one time. The J gene is TRBJ2-3, the V gene TRBV4-1; TRBD1 aligns across 11 bases. Germline V gene data show CDR1 as MGHRA and CDR2 as YSYEKL. The CDR3 spans 18 residues. J gave up 4 bases and V 0 bases, and 9 bases lay outside the gene matches. The CDR3 loop reads CASSQDRLGQGVADTQYF. In DNA form, the CDR3 reads TGCGCCAGCAGCCAAGATAGGTTGGGACAGGGGGTCGCAGATACGCAGTATTTT.

This clone was detected only once. The genes are TRBV27 and TRBJ1-1; a weak D match, TRBD1 (6 bases). Trimming took 3 bases from V and 5 from J, leaving 10 bases between them. The CDR3 spans 13 residues. The germline V gene encodes CDR1 MNHEY and CDR2 SMNVEV (reference sequence). CDR3 protein: CASSFTGWTEAFF. The CDR3 nucleotides read TGTGCCAGCAGTTTCACAGGGTGGACTGAAGCTTTCTTT.

The chain carries TRBV6-1 and TRBJ2-1; TRBD2 matches 8 bases. This CDR3 region has 14 residues. Losses at the gene ends were 7 bases for V and 7 bases for J; bases not matched to a gene: 9. Per germline, CDR1 MNHNS and CDR2 SASEGT. The CDR3 loop is CASIRGGAENEQFF. In DNA form, the CDR3 reads TGTGCCAGCATCCGGGGGGGGGCCGAGAATGAGCAGTTCTTC.

The chain couples TRBV10-1 to TRBJ1-5, with TRBD1 matching 8 bases. Trimming cost V 6 bases and J 3 bases; bases outside gene matches: 4. From germline, CDR1 is WNHNN and CDR2 SYGVQD (reference sequence). The CDR3 loop spans 14 amino acids. The CDR3 spells CASRGQGLNQPQHF. CDR3 in DNA: TGCGCCAGCAGAGGACAGGGACTCAATCAGCCCCAGCATTTT.

This rearrangement joins TRBV11-1 to TRBJ2-2, with D maybe TRBD1 (6 bases). Germline CDR1 SGHAT, CDR2 FQDESV (reference sequence). The CDR3 loop spans 14 amino acids. V lost 2 bases, J lost 4 bases, and 8 bases lay in between. The CDR3 sequence is CASSLRGFTGELFF. CDR3 nucleotide sequence: TGTGCCAGCAGCTTAAGGGGGTTCACCGGGGAGCTGTTTTTT.

The chain uses TRBV7-6 and TRBJ2-1; 11 bases match TRBD2. This CDR3 has 16 residues. V was clipped by 1 base and J by 7 bases; unmatched bases: 6. Per the germline V gene, CDR1 is SGHVS and CDR2 is FNYEAQ. The CDR3 region has the DNA TGTGCCAGCAGCTTAGAGGAACTAGCGGGGGCGAATGAGCAGTTCTTC. It yields the protein CASSLEELAGANEQFF.

This chain connects TRBV7-9 to TRBJ1-4, with a weak D call TRBD1 (6 bases). V lost 5 bases and J lost 4, with 14 bases in between. The CDR3 length is 15 residues. Per the germline V gene, CDR1 is SEHNR and CDR2 is FQNEAQ (reference sequence). The CDR3 loop is CASSRGQSSNEKLFF. DNA for the CDR3: TGTGCCAGCAGCCGCGGACAGTCAAGTAATGAAAAACTGTTTTTT.

This clone showed up just a few times. V usage is TRBV14 and J usage is TRBJ1-1; TRBD1 agrees at 11 bases. J lost 3 bases, V lost 6 bases, and 12 bases had no gene match. Germline values: CDR1 SGHDN, CDR2 FVKESK. This CDR3 is 17 amino acids long. The CDR3 sequence is CASRTLGQGAFDTEAFF. For the CDR3, the DNA is TGTGCCAGCAGAACCCTCGGACAGGGGGCTTTTGACACTGAAGCTTTCTTT.

V and J are TRBV7-2 and TRBJ1-4; a possible D gene is TRBD1 (5 bases). The germline V and J ends were trimmed by 1 base and 8 bases, with 11 bases remaining between them. The CDR3 length is 14 residues. Germline V CDR1 and CDR2: SGHTA, FQGNSA. The DNA of the CDR3 is TGTGCCAGCAGCTTAGTGGGGGGAGGGGAAAAACTGTTTTTT. It yields the protein CASSLVGGGEKLFF.

The V call is TRBV5-4, the J call TRBJ2-7; no clear D. V dropped 4 bases and J dropped 0 bases, with 14 bases sitting between them. The CDR3 is 15 residues long. The V gene's germline CDR1 is SGHNT and CDR2 YYREEE (reference sequence). The CDR3 coding sequence is TGTGCCAGCAGCCGGAGACTCGATGGCTCCTACGAGCAGTACTTC. It codes for CASSRRLDGSYEQYF. The full variable domain, in which reference TRBV5-4 and TRBJ2-7 provide the parts outside the CDR3, is ETGVTQSPTHLIKTRGQQVTLRCSSQSGHNTVSWYQQALGQGPQFIFQYYREEENGRGNFPPRFSGLQFPNYSSELNVNALELDDSALYLCASSRRLDGSYEQYFGPGTRLTVT.

This rearrangement joins TRBV27 to TRBJ1-2; possible D gene TRBD1, 5 bases. CDR3 size: 13 residues. Germline CDR1 MNHEY, CDR2 SMNVEV (reference sequence). V lost 5 bases to trimming and J lost 7 bases, with 14 bases between them. The CDR3, as DNA: TGTGCCAGCAGTCCGCTGGGGGGGGGTGGCTACACCTTC. It translates to CASSPLGGGGYTF.

The rearrangement links TRBV7-2 to TRBJ2-5; D uncertain. There are 11 residues in the CDR3. Trimming removed 5 bases from V and 2 bases from J, with 3 bases in between. Germline V CDR1 and CDR2: SGHTA, FQGNSA. DNA for the CDR3: TGTGCCAGCAGCCCACAAGAGACCCAGTACTTC. Translated, it gives CASSPQETQYF.